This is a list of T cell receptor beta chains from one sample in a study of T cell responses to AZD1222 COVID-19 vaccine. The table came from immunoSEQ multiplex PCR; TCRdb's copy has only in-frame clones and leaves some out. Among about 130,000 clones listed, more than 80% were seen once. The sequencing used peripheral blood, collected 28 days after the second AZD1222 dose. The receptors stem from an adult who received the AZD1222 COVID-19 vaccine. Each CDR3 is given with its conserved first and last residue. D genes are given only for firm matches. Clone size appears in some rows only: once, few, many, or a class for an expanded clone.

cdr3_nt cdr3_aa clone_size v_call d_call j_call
TGTGCCAGTAGTAAGGTAGCCACCGGGGAGCTGTTTTTT CASSKVATGELFF . TRBV19 . TRBJ2-2
TGTGCCAGCAGTTTTCAGGGAACCGATCAGCCCCAGCATTTT CASSFQGTDQPQHF . TRBV27 . TRBJ1-5
TGCGCCAGCAGCTTGACGGGACAGGGTGCCCCAGATACGCAGTATTTT CASSLTGQGAPDTQYF . TRBV5-1 TRBD1 TRBJ2-3
TGTGCCAGCAGCTTAGGTTCACCAGCGGGAACTAATGAAAAACTGTTTTTT CASSLGSPAGTNEKLFF . TRBV11-2 . TRBJ1-4
TGTGCCAGCAGCTCCTCGCCGGGAGCTTTCTTT CASSSSPGAFF once TRBV28 . TRBJ1-1
TGTGCCAGCTCACCCCCGAGTCTGGAAAAACTGTTTTTT CASSPPSLEKLFF . TRBV18 . TRBJ1-4
TGTGCCAGCTCACCCTCCGGGGAGGGTGGCTACACCTTC CASSPSGEGGYTF . TRBV18 . TRBJ1-2
TGTGCCAGCAGACAGGGGGAGATTTATGATGAAGCTTTCTTT CASRQGEIYDEAFF . TRBV28 TRBD1 TRBJ1-1
TGTGCCAGCAGCTGGCCGCGGACAGGGGATCACGAGCAGTACTTC CASSWPRTGDHEQYF . TRBV7-9 TRBD1 TRBJ2-7
TGCAGCGTTGAAGCCCCAGGGAGGGATCCCTATGGCTACACCTTC CSVEAPGRDPYGYTF . TRBV29-1 . TRBJ1-2
TGCGCCAGCAGGGGACAGTCGAGCACAGATACGCAGTATTTT CASRGQSSTDTQYF . TRBV5-1 TRBD1 TRBJ2-3
TGTGCCAGCAGCCAAGACGTAAGCAGTCAGAATGAAAAACTGTTTTTT CASSQDVSSQNEKLFF . TRBV4-2 . TRBJ1-4
TGTGCCAGCATCACACAGTTCTCCTATAATTCACCCCTCCACTTT CASITQFSYNSPLHF . TRBV6-6 . TRBJ1-6
TGTGCCAGCAGTTCCGGAGGGGGCATAGGTGGCTACACCTTC CASSSGGGIGGYTF . TRBV28 TRBD1 TRBJ1-2
TGTGCCAGCAGCGTAGCAGGACAGGGGAGCTATGGCTACACCTTC CASSVAGQGSYGYTF . TRBV9 TRBD1 TRBJ1-2
TGCGCCAGCAGCTTGACGACCCGCACGGGAGAGACCCAGTACTTC CASSLTTRTGETQYF . TRBV5-1 . TRBJ2-5
TGTGCCAGCTCACTCCAGGGAGGACATGACACTGAAGCTTTCTTT CASSLQGGHDTEAFF . TRBV18 . TRBJ1-1
TGTGCCAGCACGACAGGGAGGAACACTGAAGCTTTCTTT CASTTGRNTEAFF few TRBV6-1 TRBD1 TRBJ1-1
TGTGCCAGTAGTACGGGACAGGGGGCTGGAGGCTATGGCTACACCTTC CASSTGQGAGGYGYTF . TRBV19 TRBD1 TRBJ1-2
TGTGCCAGCTCACCTACCCCCGGATCCCACGAGCAGTACTTC CASSPTPGSHEQYF . TRBV18 . TRBJ2-7
TGTGCCAGCAGCTTCCGACTAGCGGGGCTTAGCACAGATACGCAGTATTTT CASSFRLAGLSTDTQYF . TRBV27 TRBD2 TRBJ2-3
TGTGCCAGCAGCACGCGACAGGGGCTACCTGAAGCTTTCTTT CASSTRQGLPEAFF . TRBV7-2 TRBD1 TRBJ1-1
TGTGCCAGTGCCAGACAGGGAGGCGGTAACACCATATATTTT CASARQGGGNTIYF few TRBV19 TRBD1 TRBJ1-3
TGTGCCAGTAGCCCGGGGCCAGGCCAGCCCCAGCATTTT CASSPGPGQPQHF . TRBV19 . TRBJ1-5
TGTGCCAGCAGCGTAGGGGCAGTCGGCTATGGCTACACCTTC CASSVGAVGYGYTF . TRBV9 . TRBJ1-2
TGTGCCAGCAGCCCCTTGGGGGGCTACAATGAGCAGTTCTTC CASSPLGGYNEQFF few TRBV6-5 . TRBJ2-1
TGTGCCAGCAGTTACTCTGAGGGGTTCACTGAAGCTTTCTTT CASSYSEGFTEAFF . TRBV6-2/TRBV6-3 . TRBJ1-1
TGTGCCAGCAGCTTACGGGACAGGGGCCGCCCAAACACCGGGGAGCTGTTTTTT CASSLRDRGRPNTGELFF few TRBV7-9 TRBD1 TRBJ2-2
TGTGCCAGCACCCCTTCCGCGACAGGGCTCGGCTACACCTTC CASTPSATGLGYTF . TRBV27 TRBD1 TRBJ1-2
TGTCCCAGCTCACCACGACAGGGGGGGCTTGGCAATGAGCAGTTCTTC CPSSPRQGGLGNEQFF . TRBV18 TRBD1 TRBJ2-1
TGTGCCAGCAGTGAAAGGTGGGAGATGGGGTATCAGCCCCAGCATTTT CASSERWEMGYQPQHF . TRBV6-1 . TRBJ1-5
TGTGCCAGCGGGACGGAGAACACCGGGGAGCTGTTTTTT CASGTENTGELFF few TRBV2 . TRBJ2-2
TGTGCCAGTAGCCAGGGGGTTGGGCAGCCCCAGCATTTT CASSQGVGQPQHF . TRBV19 TRBD1 TRBJ1-5
TGTGCCAGCAGGGACGGGGGGAACACTGAAGCTTTCTTT CASRDGGNTEAFF . TRBV2 . TRBJ1-1
TGTGCCAGCAGCTCCGGACAAAATTGGGATGGCTACACCTTC CASSSGQNWDGYTF . TRBV28 . TRBJ1-2
TGTGCCAGCAGCCAACTGCAGGCCCTCTCTGGAAACACCATATATTTT CASSQLQALSGNTIYF . TRBV4-2 . TRBJ1-3
TGTGCCAGCAGTTTATGGAGACTAGCGGGGGGGCCCGGGGAGCTGTTTTTT CASSLWRLAGGPGELFF . TRBV28 TRBD2 TRBJ2-2
TGTGCCAGCAGCCCCCAAATGGGGGAAGAGACCCAGTACTTC CASSPQMGEETQYF . TRBV7-9 . TRBJ2-5
TGTGCCAGCAGTGAGCTATGGAATGAAAAACTGTTTTTT CASSELWNEKLFF . TRBV6-1 . TRBJ1-4
TGTGCCAGCAGGGATCCTAGCGGGGGGGCCCCAGATACGCAGTATTTT CASRDPSGGAPDTQYF . TRBV7-2 TRBD2 TRBJ2-3
TGTGCCAGCAGCGGGGGACAGACCTACGAAAAACTGTTTTTT CASSGGQTYEKLFF . TRBV7-2 TRBD1 TRBJ1-4
TGCGCCAGCAGCTGGGTCAGGGGGCGGACTGAAGCTTTCTTT CASSWVRGRTEAFF . TRBV5-1 TRBD1 TRBJ1-1
TGCGCCAGCCAGCCCGACCAGAACCAAGAGACCCAGTACTTC CASQPDQNQETQYF . TRBV4-1 . TRBJ2-5
TGTGCCAGCAGCCCAACCCCCATCCGGACAGGTGCCTACGAGCAGTACTTC CASSPTPIRTGAYEQYF . TRBV7-2 TRBD1 TRBJ2-7
TGTGCCAGCAGTGAACAGGGGGATAACACCGGGGAGCTGTTTTTT CASSEQGDNTGELFF . TRBV2 TRBD1 TRBJ2-2
TGTGCCAGCCGCTTCCGGGACAGTAACTCTGGGGCCAACGTCCTGACTTTC CASRFRDSNSGANVLTF . TRBV21-1 . TRBJ2-6
TGTGCCAGCAGCGGGGCGACGGGCAACTCCTACAATGAGCAGTTCTTC CASSGATGNSYNEQFF once TRBV3-1/TRBV3-2 . TRBJ2-1
TGTGCCAGCAGCTTGTCGGGACAGCCATATGGCTACACCTTC CASSLSGQPYGYTF few TRBV5-4 TRBD1 TRBJ1-2
TGCGCCAGCAGCCTAGAGGGACAGGGGACCTACGAGCAGTACTTC CASSLEGQGTYEQYF . TRBV4-1 TRBD1 TRBJ2-7